This TCR beta chain emerged from a study of shared clonotypes between healthy human individuals. Study outcomes and limitations: Relative to clonotypes present in all four donors, those not shared had lower generation probabilities. Memory subsets generally showed lower estimated richness than naive subsets.

Memory CD4+ cells were the fraction left after CD45RA+ naive selection. Over several immunoSEQ plates, each subset's genomic DNA was distributed in even portions. Generated by immunoSEQ multiplex PCR, the TCRdb table keeps only in-frame clones and is missing some. Altogether 2.3 million or so clones are present, approximately 95% being singletons, with the ten largest covering 0.35% to 0.45%. Comments on this clone: Antigen specificity is unknown.

V was pared by 5 bases and J by 6 bases, with 9 bases of the junction left unmatched. The CDR3 totals 14 residues. Germline V gives CDR1 SGHTA, CDR2 FQGNSA. This clonotype was obtained from a man younger than 35 in good health. Some clones in this sample may be carry-over from other donors' samples. Sequencing was performed on naive CD4+ T cells from PBMCs. Documented subset: CD45RA+ positively selected. The chain joins TRBV7-2 to TRBJ2-7, with TRBD1 identical over 8 bases. CDR3 DNA sequence: TGTGCCAGCAGCCCCCGGACAGGGTGGCGCGAGCAGTACTTC. Amino acids: CASSPRTGWREQYF.